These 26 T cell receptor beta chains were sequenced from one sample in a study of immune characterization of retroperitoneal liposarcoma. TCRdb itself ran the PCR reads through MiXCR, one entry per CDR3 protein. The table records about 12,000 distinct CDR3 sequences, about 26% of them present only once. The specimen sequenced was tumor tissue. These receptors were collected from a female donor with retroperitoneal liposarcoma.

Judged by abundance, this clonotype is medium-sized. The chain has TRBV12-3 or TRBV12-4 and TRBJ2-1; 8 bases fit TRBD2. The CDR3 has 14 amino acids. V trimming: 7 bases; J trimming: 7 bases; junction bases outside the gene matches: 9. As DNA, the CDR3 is TGTGCCAGCAAGGGCCCAGCGGGAGAAAATGAGCAGTTCTTC. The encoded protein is CASKGPAGENEQFF.

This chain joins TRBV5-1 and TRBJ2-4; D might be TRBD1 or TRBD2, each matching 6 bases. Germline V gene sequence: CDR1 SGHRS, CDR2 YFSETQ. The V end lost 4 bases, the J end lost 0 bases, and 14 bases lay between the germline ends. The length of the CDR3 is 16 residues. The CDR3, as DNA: TGCGCCAGCAGCCCCGGGGGCGTGCTAGCCAAAAACATTCAGTACTTC. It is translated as CASSPGGVLAKNIQYF.

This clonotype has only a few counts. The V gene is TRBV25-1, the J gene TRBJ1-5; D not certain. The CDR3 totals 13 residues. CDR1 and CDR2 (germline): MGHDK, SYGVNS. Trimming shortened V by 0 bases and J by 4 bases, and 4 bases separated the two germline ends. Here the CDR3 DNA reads TGTGCCAGCAGTGAATATGGTAATCAGCCCCAGCATTTT. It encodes CASSEYGNQPQHF.

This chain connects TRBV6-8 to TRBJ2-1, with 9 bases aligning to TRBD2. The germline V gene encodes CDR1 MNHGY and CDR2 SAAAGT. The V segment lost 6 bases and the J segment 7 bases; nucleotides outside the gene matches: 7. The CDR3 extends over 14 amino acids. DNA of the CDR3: TGTGCCAGCAGGGTTGGGCTAGCGGGAAATGAGCAGTTCTTC. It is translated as CASRVGLAGNEQFF.

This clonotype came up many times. The DNA for the CDR3 is TGTGCCAGCAGTGACAGGTCCTACGAGCAGTACTTC. Protein product: CASSDRSYEQYF. The chain recombines TRBV12-3 or TRBV12-4 with TRBJ2-7; tentatively, D is TRBD1 (6 bases). Trimming cost V 5 bases and J 1 base, with 6 bases left between them. The CDR3 covers 12 residues.

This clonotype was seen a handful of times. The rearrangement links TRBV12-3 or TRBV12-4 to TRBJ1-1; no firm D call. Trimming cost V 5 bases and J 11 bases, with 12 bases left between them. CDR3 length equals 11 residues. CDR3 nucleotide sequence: TGTGCCAGCAGTCCCGGCCAGAGGGCTTTCTTT. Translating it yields CASSPGQRAFF.

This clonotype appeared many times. CDR3 sequence (DNA): TGTGCCAGCAGGGACCGTTACAATGAGCAGTTCTTC. It yields the protein CASRDRYNEQFF. The chain couples TRBV11-3 to TRBJ2-1; D is undetermined. Germline V gives CDR1 SGHNT, CDR2 YENEEA. The ends were cut back, 6 bases at V and 4 bases at J, with 7 bases in the middle. The CDR3 runs to 12 residues.

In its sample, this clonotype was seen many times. The CDR3 DNA reads TGCGCCAGCAGTGGTATAGCGGGAGTCCCCAACAATGAGCAGTTCTTC. The encoded protein is CASSGIAGVPNNEQFF. V usage is TRBV10-2 and J usage is TRBJ2-1; TRBD2 agrees at 9 bases. This CDR3 region has 16 residues. The germline gives CDR1 WSHSY, CDR2 SAAADI. V was pared by 4 bases and J by 5 bases, with 9 bases of the junction left unmatched.

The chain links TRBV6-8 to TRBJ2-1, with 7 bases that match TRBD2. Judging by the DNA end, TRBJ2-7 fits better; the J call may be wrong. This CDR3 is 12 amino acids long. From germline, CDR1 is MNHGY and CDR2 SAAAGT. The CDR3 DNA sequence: TGTGCCAGGAGCGGGGAAGTCTACGAGCAGTACTTC. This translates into CARSGEVYEQYF.

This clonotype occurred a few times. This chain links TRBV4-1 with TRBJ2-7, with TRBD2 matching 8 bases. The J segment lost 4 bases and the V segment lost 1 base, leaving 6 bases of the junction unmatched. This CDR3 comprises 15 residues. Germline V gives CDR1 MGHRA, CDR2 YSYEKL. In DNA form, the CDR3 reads TGCGCCAGCAGCCAAGGGGCGGGAGGCAGGTACGAGCAGTACTTC. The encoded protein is CASSQGAGGRYEQYF.

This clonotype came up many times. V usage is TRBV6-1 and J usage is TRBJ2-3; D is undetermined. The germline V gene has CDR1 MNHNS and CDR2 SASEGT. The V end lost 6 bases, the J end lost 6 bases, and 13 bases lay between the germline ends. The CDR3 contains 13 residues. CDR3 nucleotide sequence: TGTGCCAGCAGGGCGGTTAGTTTTGATACGCAGTATTTT. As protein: CASRAVSFDTQYF.

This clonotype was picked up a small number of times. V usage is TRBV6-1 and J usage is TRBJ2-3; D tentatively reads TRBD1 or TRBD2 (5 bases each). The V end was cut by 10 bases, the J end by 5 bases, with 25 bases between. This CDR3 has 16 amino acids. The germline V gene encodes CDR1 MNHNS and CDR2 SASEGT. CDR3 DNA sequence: TGTGCCACCTTGTGGGGCCCGGAGGCTTCTGGAGATACGCAGTATTTT. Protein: CATLWGPEASGDTQYF.

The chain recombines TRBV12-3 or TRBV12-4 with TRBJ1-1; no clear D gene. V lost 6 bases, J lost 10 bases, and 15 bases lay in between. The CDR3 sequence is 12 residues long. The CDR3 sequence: CASSPASAVAFF. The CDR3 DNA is TGTGCCAGCAGCCCTGCCTCGGCGGTAGCTTTCTTT.

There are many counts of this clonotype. CDR3 sequence reads: CASETSEPPYEQYF. The CDR3 DNA is TGTGCCAGCGAAACCTCGGAGCCTCCCTACGAGCAGTACTTC. The genes are TRBV6-1 and TRBJ2-1; D uncertain. The last part of the DNA fits TRBJ2-7 better; the J call may be wrong. The germline V gene has CDR1 MNHNS and CDR2 SASEGT. This CDR3 has 14 amino acids.

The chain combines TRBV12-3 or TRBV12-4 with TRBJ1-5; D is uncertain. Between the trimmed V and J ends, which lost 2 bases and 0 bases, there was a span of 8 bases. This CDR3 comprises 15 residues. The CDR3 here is CASSLFGISNQPQHF. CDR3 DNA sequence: TGTGCCAGCAGTTTATTTGGCATTAGCAATCAGCCCCAGCATTTT.

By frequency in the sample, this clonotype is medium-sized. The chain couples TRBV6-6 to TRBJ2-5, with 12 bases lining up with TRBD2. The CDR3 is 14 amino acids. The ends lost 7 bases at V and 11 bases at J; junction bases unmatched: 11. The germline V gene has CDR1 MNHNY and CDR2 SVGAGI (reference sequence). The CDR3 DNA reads TGTGCCAGCAACCCCGGGACTAGCGGGCCTGAGCAGTACTTC. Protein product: CASNPGTSGPEQYF.

The CDR3 loop is CASRNSYEQYF. The CDR3 bases are TGTGCCAGCAGGAACAGCTACGAGCAGTACTTC. The J gene is TRBJ2-5, the V gene TRBV6-1; D unresolved. The DNA end is more similar to TRBJ2-7, so the J call may be wrong. The germline V gene encodes CDR1 MNHNS and CDR2 SASEGT. The CDR3 covers 11 residues.

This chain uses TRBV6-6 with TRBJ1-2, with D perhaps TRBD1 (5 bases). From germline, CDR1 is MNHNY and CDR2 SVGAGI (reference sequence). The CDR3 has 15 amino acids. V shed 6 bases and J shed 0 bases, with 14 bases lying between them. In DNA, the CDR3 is TGTGCCAGCAGGACCGACAGCAGAGCTAACTATGGCTACACCTTC. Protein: CASRTDSRANYGYTF.

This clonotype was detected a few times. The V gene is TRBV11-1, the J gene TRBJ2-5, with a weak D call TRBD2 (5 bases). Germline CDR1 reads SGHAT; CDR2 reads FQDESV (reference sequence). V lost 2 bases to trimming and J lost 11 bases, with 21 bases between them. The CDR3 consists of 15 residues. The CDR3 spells CASSLRGFQRNEQYF. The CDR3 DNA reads TGTGCCAGCAGCTTACGGGGATTCCAACGGAATGAGCAGTACTTC.

CDR3 coding DNA: TGTGCCACCAGCAGAGGGGGGGCCGAGACCCAGTACTTC. Its protein is CATSRGGAETQYF. V gene TRBV15 combines with J gene TRBJ2-7; either TRBD1 or TRBD2 may fit D (6 bases each). Judging by the DNA end, TRBJ2-5 fits better; the J call may be wrong. Germline V lookup: CDR1 LNHNV, CDR2 YYDKDF (reference sequence). The length of the CDR3 is 13 residues.

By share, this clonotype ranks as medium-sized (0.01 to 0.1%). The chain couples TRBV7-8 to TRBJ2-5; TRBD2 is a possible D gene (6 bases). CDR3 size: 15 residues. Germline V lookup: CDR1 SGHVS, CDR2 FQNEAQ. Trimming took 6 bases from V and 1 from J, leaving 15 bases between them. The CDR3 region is CASSMELGLQETQYF. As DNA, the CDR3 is TGTGCCAGCAGTATGGAGTTGGGACTCCAAGAGACCCAGTACTTC.

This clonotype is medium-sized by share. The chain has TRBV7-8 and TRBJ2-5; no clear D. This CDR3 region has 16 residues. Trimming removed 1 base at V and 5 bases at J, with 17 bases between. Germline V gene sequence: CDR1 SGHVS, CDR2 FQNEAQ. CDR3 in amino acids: CASSLEGRSPLETQYF. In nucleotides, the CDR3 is TGTGCCAGCAGCTTAGAGGGCCGGAGCCCGTTGGAGACCCAGTACTTC.

The CDR3 region has the DNA TGCGCCAGCAGACCGGGACCCCTGAGCTCTGGAAACACCATATATTTT. Amino acid sequence: CASRPGPLSSGNTIYF. The rearrangement links TRBV23-1 to TRBJ1-3, with a tentative D call TRBD1 (5 bases). TRBV23-1 is treated as an ORF (open reading frame) with a function not yet certain. The CDR3 contains 16 residues. V gave up 6 bases and J gave up 0 bases, with 15 bases separating them.

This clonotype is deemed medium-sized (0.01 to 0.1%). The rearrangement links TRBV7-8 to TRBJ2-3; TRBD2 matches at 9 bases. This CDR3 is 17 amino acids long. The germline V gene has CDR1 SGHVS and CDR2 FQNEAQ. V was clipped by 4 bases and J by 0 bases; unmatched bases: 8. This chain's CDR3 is CASSSRLAETSTDTQYF. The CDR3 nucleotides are TGTGCCAGCAGCTCCCGACTAGCGGAAACTAGCACAGATACGCAGTATTTT.

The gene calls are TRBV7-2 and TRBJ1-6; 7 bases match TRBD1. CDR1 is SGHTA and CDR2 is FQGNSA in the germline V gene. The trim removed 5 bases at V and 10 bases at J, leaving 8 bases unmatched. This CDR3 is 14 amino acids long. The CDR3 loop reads CASSPGQVSSPLHF. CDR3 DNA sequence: TGTGCCAGCAGCCCTGGACAGGTCAGCTCACCCCTCCACTTT.

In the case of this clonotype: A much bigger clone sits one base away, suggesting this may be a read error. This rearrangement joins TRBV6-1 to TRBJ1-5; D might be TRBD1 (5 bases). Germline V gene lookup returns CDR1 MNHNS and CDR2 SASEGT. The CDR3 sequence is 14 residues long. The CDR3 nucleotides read TGTGCCAGCAGTGTCTCGGGGCAAGGGCAGCCCCTGCATTTT. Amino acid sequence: CASSVSGQGQPLHF.